These 15 T cell receptor beta chains were all obtained from the same sample, sequenced in a study of cytomegalovirus exposure and HLA in healthy donors. Primers: 60 Vbeta forward and 13 Jbeta reverse. Data came from immunoSEQ multiplex PCR; TCRdb stores just in-frame clones and leaves some out. This sample has approximately 110,000 clones; just over 15% occur once, and the top ten carry 1.9%. The specimen was PBMCs. Every receptor here comes from a woman under 30 in good health and CMV-seronegative.

This clone was seen a handful of times. The V and J genes are TRBV23-1 and TRBJ2-4; TRBD1 agrees at 11 bases. TRBV23-1 is recorded as an ORF, its role being uncertain. The CDR3 length is 16 residues. J was trimmed by 5 bases and V by 5 bases; bases with no gene match: 8. The CDR3 here is CASSSNSGQGENIQYF. The CDR3 region has the DNA TGCGCCAGCAGTTCAAACTCGGGACAGGGGGAAAACATTCAGTACTTC.

The genes are TRBV7-6 and TRBJ1-2; no clear D gene. Germline V gene lookup returns CDR1 SGHVS and CDR2 FNYEAQ. Deletions cut 1 base from V and 5 bases from J, with 20 bases between. The CDR3 loop spans 17 amino acids. CDR3 loop: CASSLGPEPGMKYGYTF. In DNA, the CDR3 is TGTGCCAGCAGCTTAGGACCAGAGCCGGGAATGAAATATGGCTACACCTTC.

The chain recombines TRBV19 with TRBJ2-3; D possibly corresponds to TRBD1 (6 bases). V shed 3 bases and J shed 0 bases, with 7 bases lying between them. The V gene's germline CDR1 is LNHDA and CDR2 SQIVND (reference sequence). This CDR3 is 14 amino acids long. CDR3 DNA: TGTGCCAGTAGTATGGGACAAAGCACAGATACGCAGTATTTT. Protein product: CASSMGQSTDTQYF.

This clone was seen only a few times. The CDR3 nucleotides are TGCAGCGGTAAGGGACAGGACCATTACAATGAGCAGTTCTTC. This sequence encodes CSGKGQDHYNEQFF. The rearrangement uses TRBV29-1 and TRBJ2-1; TRBD1 matches 8 bases. Per the germline V gene, CDR1 is SQVTM and CDR2 is ANQGSEA. With V trimmed by 7 bases and J by 4 bases, 9 bases remained unmatched. The CDR3 is made up of 14 amino acids.

This clone was seen a few times. The CDR3 nucleotides are TGTGCCAGCAGCCCTTCCTGGCGGTCCTACGAGCAGTACTTC. Translating it yields CASSPSWRSYEQYF. The chain uses TRBV27 and TRBJ2-7; D is undetermined. This CDR3 is built from 14 residues. CDR1 is MNHEY and CDR2 is SMNVEV in the germline V gene (reference sequence). With 6 bases removed from V and 1 base from J, the gap between germline ends came to 13 bases.

This clone was counted only a few times. V and J are TRBV7-6 and TRBJ2-3; 10 bases align to TRBD1. Germline V lookup: CDR1 SGHVS, CDR2 FNYEAQ. With V trimmed by 5 bases and J by 2 bases, 4 bases remained unmatched. This CDR3 comprises 15 residues. CDR3 in amino acids: CASSPGQGHTDTQYF. Here the CDR3 DNA reads TGTGCCAGCAGCCCGGGACAGGGGCACACAGATACGCAGTATTTT.

The chain recombines TRBV9 with TRBJ2-2; 9 nucleotides match TRBD2. Germline V gene sequence: CDR1 SGDLS, CDR2 YYNGEE. The CDR3 length is 17 residues. V was pared by 2 bases and J by 4 bases, with 9 bases of the junction left unmatched. As DNA, the CDR3 is TGTGCCAGCAGCGTGGGCGTAGCGGGAGTAGGCACCGGGGAGCTGTTTTTT. Protein product: CASSVGVAGVGTGELFF. Full variable domain (outside the CDR3, taken from reference TRBV9 and TRBJ2-2): DSGVTQTPKHLITATGQRVTLRCSPRSGDLSVYWYQQSLDQGLQFLIQYYNGEERAKGNILERFSAQQFPDLHSELNLSSLELGDSALYFCASSVGVAGVGTGELFFGEGSRLTVL.

The table lists this clone with a few counts. The V gene is TRBV7-3, the J gene TRBJ2-2; 10 positions agree with TRBD1. J lost 3 bases, V lost 8 bases, and 3 bases had no gene match. The CDR3 loop spans 14 amino acids. Germline lookup yields CDR1 SGHTA and CDR2 FQGTGA. CDR3 amino acids: CASGTGAYTGELFF. The CDR3 nucleotides are TGTGCCAGCGGGACAGGGGCTTACACCGGGGAGCTGTTTTTT. The full variable domain, its missing parts supplied by reference TRBV7-3 and TRBJ2-2, is GAGVSQTPSNKVTEKGKYVELRCDPISGHTALYWYRQSLGQGPEFLIYFQGTGAADDSGLPNDRFFAVRPEGSVSTLKIQRTERGDSAVYLCASGTGAYTGELFFGEGSRLTVL.

This rearrangement joins TRBV7-2 to TRBJ2-1; 16 bases map to TRBD2. The CDR3 sequence is 16 residues long. The ends lost 1 base at V and 8 bases at J; junction bases unmatched: 2. Germline-derived CDR1 and CDR2 are SGHTA and FQGNSA. CDR3 residues: CASSLVGTSGGDEQFF. For the CDR3, the DNA is TGTGCCAGCAGCTTAGTGGGGACTAGCGGGGGGGATGAGCAGTTCTTC.

The chain couples TRBV5-8 to TRBJ1-1; no clear D. The CDR3 sequence is 12 residues long. Germline V gene lookup returns CDR1 SGHTS and CDR2 YDEGEE. Between the trimmed V and J ends, which lost 5 bases and 4 bases, there was a span of 9 bases. Here the CDR3 reads CASSFRGTEAFF. CDR3 nucleotide sequence: TGTGCCAGCAGTTTCCGAGGCACTGAAGCTTTCTTT.

The chain recombines TRBV29-1 with TRBJ2-5; 8 bases are a match to TRBD1. CDR1 SQVTM and CDR2 ANQGSEA come from the germline V gene. The CDR3 consists of 15 residues. V dropped 3 bases and J dropped 5; count of bases not matched to a gene: 11. The CDR3 is CSVDPRDRPWETQYF. The CDR3, as DNA: TGCAGCGTTGACCCCCGGGACAGGCCGTGGGAGACCCAGTACTTC.

This chain joins TRBV27 and TRBJ2-1; D possibly corresponds to TRBD1 (5 bases). CDR3 length: 14 amino acids. CDR1 and CDR2 from the germline V gene are MNHEY and SMNVEV (reference sequence). The V end was cut by 7 bases, the J end by 9 bases, with 19 bases between. The CDR3 bases are TGTGCCAGCACCCCTCCAGGGTATAGTGGTGAGCAGTTCTTC. The encoded protein is CASTPPGYSGEQFF.

This chain links TRBV19 with TRBJ1-3, with D possibly matching TRBD1 (6 bases). This CDR3 has 16 amino acids. Germline CDR1 is LNHDA and CDR2 is SQIVND (reference sequence). V was trimmed by 6 bases and J by 2 bases, leaving 17 bases between them. CDR3 protein: CASSPRQAIAGNTIYF. CDR3 sequence (DNA): TGTGCCAGTAGCCCACGACAGGCAATTGCTGGAAACACCATATATTTT.

The chain links TRBV4-1 to TRBJ2-1, with 13 bases that match TRBD2. V gave up 5 bases and J gave up 5 bases; unmatched junction bases: 6. The CDR3 has 16 amino acids. The germline V gene has CDR1 MGHRA and CDR2 YSYEKL. CDR3 loop: CASSSSGLAGDNEQFF. CDR3 nucleotides: TGCGCCAGCAGCTCTTCCGGACTAGCGGGGGACAATGAGCAGTTCTTC.

In its sample, this clone was seen a few times. The chain uses TRBV28 and TRBJ1-1, with D possibly being TRBD1 (5 bases). The CDR3 is 16 amino acids. The V end lost 5 bases, the J end lost 0 bases, and 16 bases lay between the germline ends. From germline, CDR1 is MDHEN and CDR2 SYDVKM. The CDR3 sequence is CASSLLAGRLNTEAFF. CDR3 coding DNA: TGTGCCAGCAGTCTGCTCGCGGGACGGCTGAACACTGAAGCTTTCTTT.